These 14 T cell receptor beta chains share one sample of origin, sequenced in a study of blood T cell repertoires in COVID-19. Produced via immunoSEQ multiplex PCR; TCRdb's table is partial and in-frame only. The sample yields some 140,000 clones, approximately 88% seen once. The sequenced sample was PBMCs or T cells enriched from blood (not recorded which). Every receptor here comes from a man in his forties with acute COVID-19.

The rearrangement joins TRBV28 to TRBJ1-1, with D possibly matching TRBD1 (6 bases). Germline V gene data show CDR1 as MDHEN and CDR2 as SYDVKM. Between the trimmed V and J ends, which lost 3 bases and 8 bases, there was a span of 13 bases. CDR3 length: 13 amino acids. DNA of the CDR3: TGTGCCAGCAGTTTTCGCGGGGGGGGCGAAGCTTTCTTT. Residues: CASSFRGGGEAFF.

The chain has TRBV29-1 and TRBJ1-4; D gene uncertain. CDR3 length: 15 residues. Trimming cost V 4 bases and J 6 bases, with 18 bases left between them. Looked up from germline, CDR1 is SQVTM and CDR2 is ANQGSEA. The CDR3 nucleotides read TGCAGCGTTGCGCCCCTCGGTCTAGGAGATGAAAAACTGTTTTTT. Its translation: CSVAPLGLGDEKLFF.

In its sample, this clone was seen a few times. The J gene is TRBJ2-1, the V gene TRBV19; tentatively, D is TRBD1 (6 bases). Germline V lookup: CDR1 LNHDA, CDR2 SQIVND (reference sequence). The CDR3 length is 15 residues. V was cut by 3 bases and J by 5 bases, with 14 bases left in between. CDR3 sequence: CASSIDQGFNNEQFF. CDR3 sequence (DNA): TGTGCCAGTAGTATCGATCAGGGGTTTAACAATGAGCAGTTCTTC.

The gene calls are TRBV19 and TRBJ2-7; D not resolved. Looked up from germline, CDR1 is LNHDA and CDR2 is SQIVND (reference sequence). The CDR3 has 15 amino acids. V dropped 5 bases and J dropped 3 bases, with 17 bases sitting between them. Written as DNA, the CDR3 is TGTGCCAGTAGTCTCTCCGGTTCGCCCGACTACGAGCAGTACTTC. Amino acid sequence: CASSLSGSPDYEQYF.

The gene calls are TRBV28 and TRBJ1-4; 8 bases are shared with TRBD1. This CDR3 is 15 amino acids long. From germline, CDR1 is MDHEN and CDR2 SYDVKM. Trimming at V came to 6 bases and at J to 10 bases, leaving 13 bases not matched to a gene. DNA of the CDR3: TGTGCCAGCAGCCAGGACAGGGTCATTGGCGGAAAACTGTTTTTT. It is translated as CASSQDRVIGGKLFF.

Only one count was recorded for this clone. The sample carries other DNA sequences with the same CDR3. The V gene is TRBV18, the J gene TRBJ1-1; 7 positions match TRBD1. Trimming removed 6 bases from V and 8 bases from J; junction bases left unmatched: 6. Looked up from germline, CDR1 is KGHSH and CDR2 is LQKENI. This CDR3 comprises 12 residues. The CDR3 loop reads CASSPRQGEAFF. DNA of the CDR3: TGTGCCAGCTCTCCCCGACAGGGAGAAGCTTTCTTT. Filled out from reference TRBV18 and TRBJ1-1, the complete variable domain reads NAGVMQNPRHLVRRRGQEARLRCSPMKGHSHVYWYRQLPEEGLKFMVYLQKENIIDESGMPKERFSAEFPKEGPSILRIQQVVRGDSAAYFCASSPRQGEAFFGQGTRLTVV.

This chain joins TRBV30 and TRBJ1-5; the D is unclear. The CDR3 has 14 residues. V lost 1 base and J 9 bases, leaving 16 bases between the germline ends. CDR1 and CDR2 (germline): GTSNPN, SVGIG (reference sequence). The CDR3 protein is CAWSEGSPKGPQHF. CDR3 sequence (DNA): TGTGCCTGGAGTGAAGGGAGTCCGAAGGGGCCCCAGCATTTT. The full variable domain, completed using reference TRBV30 and TRBJ1-5, is SQTIHQWPATLVQPVGSPLSLECTVEGTSNPNLYWYRQAAGRGLQLLFYSVGIGQISSEVPQNLSASRPQDRQFILSSKKLLLSDSGFYLCAWSEGSPKGPQHFGDGTRLSIL.

The V gene is TRBV9, the J gene TRBJ2-5; 8 bases agree with TRBD1. The CDR3 spans 14 residues. The V gene's germline CDR1 is SGDLS and CDR2 YYNGEE. Trimming at V came to 4 bases and at J to 5 bases, leaving 7 bases not matched to a gene. CDR3 nucleotides: TGTGCCAGCAGCCTACAGGGGGGCAGGGAGACCCAGTACTTC. Translation: CASSLQGGRETQYF.

The V call is TRBV3-1 (or the pseudogene TRBV3-2), the J call TRBJ2-1; D possibly corresponds to TRBD2 (5 bases). The ends were cut back, 4 bases at V and 9 bases at J, with 16 bases in the middle. CDR1 LGHDT and CDR2 YNNKEL come from the germline V gene (reference sequence). CDR3 size: 14 residues. The CDR3 spells CASSPITLGSEQFF. The CDR3 DNA sequence: TGTGCCAGCAGCCCTATAACTTTAGGGAGTGAGCAGTTCTTC.

This clone was seen once. V gene TRBV7-2 combines with J gene TRBJ2-7, with 7 bases that match TRBD1. Germline CDR1 and CDR2: SGHTA and FQGNSA. The CDR3 runs 13 residues. The ends lost 6 bases at V and 4 bases at J; junction bases unmatched: 6. CDR3 residues: CASSSSTGYEQYF. CDR3 bases: TGTGCCAGCAGTTCGTCGACAGGGTACGAGCAGTACTTC.

This clone has only a few counts. The chain has TRBV5-1 and TRBJ2-1; 11 bases are a match to TRBD2. The CDR3 consists of 17 residues. Germline V lookup: CDR1 SGHRS, CDR2 YFSETQ. V trimming: 5 bases; J trimming: 5 bases; junction bases outside the gene matches: 12. In DNA, the CDR3 is TGCGCCAGCAGAATGGCGATGACTAGCGGGGTAGACAATGAGCAGTTCTTC. Translation: CASRMAMTSGVDNEQFF.

The chain uses TRBV15 and TRBJ2-4; 7 bases fit TRBD1. The trim removed 3 bases at V and 6 bases at J, leaving 5 bases unmatched. The CDR3 contains 14 residues. CDR1 and CDR2 from the germline V gene are LNHNV and YYDKDF (reference sequence). The CDR3 loop reads CATSSGQVPNIQYF. CDR3 in DNA: TGTGCCACCAGCAGTGGACAGGTCCCAAACATTCAGTACTTC.

The chain joins TRBV12-3 or TRBV12-4 to TRBJ2-1, with 9 positions matching TRBD1. The junction had 7 bases not matched to a gene; V was cut back by 8 bases and J by 8 bases. The CDR3 spans 13 residues. CDR3 in amino acids: CASGLQGADEQFF. The CDR3 DNA sequence: TGTGCCAGCGGGTTACAGGGGGCCGATGAGCAGTTCTTC.

CDR3 loop: CASSAPTGGAEEQYF. The CDR3 DNA is TGTGCCAGCAGTGCTCCGACAGGGGGCGCGGAAGAGCAGTACTTC. The chain has TRBV2 and TRBJ2-7, with TRBD1 matching over 10 bases. CDR1 and CDR2 from the germline V gene are SNHLY and FYNNEI. There are 15 residues in the CDR3. Trimming removed 4 bases from V and 7 bases from J; junction bases left unmatched: 10. Drawing the rest from reference TRBV2 and TRBJ2-7, the complete variable domain is EPEVTQTPSHQVTQMGQEVILRCVPISNHLYFYWYRQILGQKVEFLVSFYNNEISEKSEIFDDQFSVERPDGSNFTLKIRSTKLEDSAMYFCASSAPTGGAEEQYFGPGTRLTVT.